This T cell receptor beta chain was retrieved from a study of blood T cell repertoires in COVID-19. The overall study: Material from acute and convalescent COVID-19 was sourced from the United States, Italy and Spain. T cells, B-cell-depleted T cells, or PBMCs provided the cDNA or gDNA that served as material.

Germline loops: CDR1 LNHDA, CDR2 SQIVND (reference sequence). V was clipped by 3 bases and J by 0 bases, with 10 bases between them. The CDR3 is made up of 15 amino acids. Original processing methods: Estimates of nucleated cell counts were drawn from the amplification of reference gene primers. Only in-frame clones appear in the TCRdb table, and some are missing; sequencing was by immunoSEQ multiplex PCR. The V and J calls and clone size are taken from that table; D and trimming were inferred from the DNA. The sample shows 230,000 or so clones, around four fifths of them seen only once. This clonotype originated in a man aged 40-49 years with active or convalescent COVID-19. Specimen: peripheral blood. The chain carries TRBV19 and TRBJ2-3, with D maybe TRBD2 (5 bases). The CDR3 nucleotides read TGTGCCAGTAGTATCCTACCGGGGAGCACAGATACGCAGTATTTT. Translation gives CASSILPGSTDTQYF.